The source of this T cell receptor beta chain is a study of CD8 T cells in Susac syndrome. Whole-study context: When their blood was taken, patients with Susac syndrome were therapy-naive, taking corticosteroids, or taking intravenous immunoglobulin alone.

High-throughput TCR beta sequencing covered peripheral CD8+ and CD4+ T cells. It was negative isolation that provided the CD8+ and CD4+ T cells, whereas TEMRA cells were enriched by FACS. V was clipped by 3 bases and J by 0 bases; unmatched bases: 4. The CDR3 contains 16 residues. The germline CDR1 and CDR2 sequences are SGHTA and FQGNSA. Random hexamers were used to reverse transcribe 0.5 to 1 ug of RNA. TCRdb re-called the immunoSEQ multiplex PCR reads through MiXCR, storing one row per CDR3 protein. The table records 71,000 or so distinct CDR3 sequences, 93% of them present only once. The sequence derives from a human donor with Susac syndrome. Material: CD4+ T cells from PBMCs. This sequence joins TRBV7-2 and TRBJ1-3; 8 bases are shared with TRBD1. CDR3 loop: CASSFLGQASGNTIYF. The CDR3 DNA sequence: TGTGCCAGCAGCTTTCTGGGACAGGCCTCTGGAAACACCATATATTTT.